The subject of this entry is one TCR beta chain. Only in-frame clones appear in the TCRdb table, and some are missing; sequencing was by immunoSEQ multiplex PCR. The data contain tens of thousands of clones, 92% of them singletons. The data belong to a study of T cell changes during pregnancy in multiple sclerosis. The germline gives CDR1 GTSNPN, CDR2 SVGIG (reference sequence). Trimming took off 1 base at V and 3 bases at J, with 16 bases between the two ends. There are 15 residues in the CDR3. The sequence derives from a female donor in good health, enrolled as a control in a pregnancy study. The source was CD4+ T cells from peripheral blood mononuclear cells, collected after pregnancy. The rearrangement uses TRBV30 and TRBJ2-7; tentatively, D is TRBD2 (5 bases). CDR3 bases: TGTGCCTGGAGTGGCCCTCGGACGGGATACTACGAGCAGTACTTC. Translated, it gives CAWSGPRTGYYEQYF.